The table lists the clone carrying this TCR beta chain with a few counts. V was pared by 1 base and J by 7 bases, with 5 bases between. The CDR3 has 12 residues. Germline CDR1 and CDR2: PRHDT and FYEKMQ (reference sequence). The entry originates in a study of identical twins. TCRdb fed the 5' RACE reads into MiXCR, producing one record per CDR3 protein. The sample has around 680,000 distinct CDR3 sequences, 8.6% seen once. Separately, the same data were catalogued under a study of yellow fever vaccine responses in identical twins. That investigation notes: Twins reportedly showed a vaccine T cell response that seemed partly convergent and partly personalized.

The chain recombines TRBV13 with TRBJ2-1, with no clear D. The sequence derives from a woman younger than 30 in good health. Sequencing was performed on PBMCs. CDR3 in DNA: TGTGCCAGCAGCTTAGCGGCAAATGAGCAGTTCTTC. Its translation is CASSLAANEQFF.